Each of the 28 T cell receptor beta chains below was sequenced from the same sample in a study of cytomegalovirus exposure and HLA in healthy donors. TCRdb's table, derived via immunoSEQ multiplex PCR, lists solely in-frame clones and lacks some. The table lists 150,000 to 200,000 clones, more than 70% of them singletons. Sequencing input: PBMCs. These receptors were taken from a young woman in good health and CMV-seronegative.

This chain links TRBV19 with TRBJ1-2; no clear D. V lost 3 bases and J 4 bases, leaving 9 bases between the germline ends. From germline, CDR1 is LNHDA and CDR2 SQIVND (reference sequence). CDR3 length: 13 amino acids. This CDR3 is CASSIGESYGYTF. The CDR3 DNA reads TGTGCCAGTAGTATCGGAGAGTCCTATGGCTACACCTTC. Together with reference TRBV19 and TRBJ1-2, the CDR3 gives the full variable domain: DGGITQSPKYLFRKEGQNVTLSCEQNLNHDAMYWYRQDPGQGLRLIYYSQIVNDFQKGDIAEGYSVSREKKESFPLTVTSAQKNPTAFYLCASSIGESYGYTFGSGTRLTVV.

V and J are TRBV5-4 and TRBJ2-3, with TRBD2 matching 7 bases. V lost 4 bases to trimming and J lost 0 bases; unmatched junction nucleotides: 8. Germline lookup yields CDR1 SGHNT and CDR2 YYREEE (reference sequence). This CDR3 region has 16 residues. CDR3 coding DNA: TGTGCCAGCAGCATGGAGGGAGGGCAGAGCACAGATACGCAGTATTTT. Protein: CASSMEGGQSTDTQYF.

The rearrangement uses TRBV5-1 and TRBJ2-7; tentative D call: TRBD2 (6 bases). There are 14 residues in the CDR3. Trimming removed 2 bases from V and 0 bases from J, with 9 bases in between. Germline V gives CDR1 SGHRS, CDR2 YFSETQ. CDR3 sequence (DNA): TGCGCCAGCAGCTTTATAGCGGACTCCTACGAGCAGTACTTC. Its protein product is CASSFIADSYEQYF.

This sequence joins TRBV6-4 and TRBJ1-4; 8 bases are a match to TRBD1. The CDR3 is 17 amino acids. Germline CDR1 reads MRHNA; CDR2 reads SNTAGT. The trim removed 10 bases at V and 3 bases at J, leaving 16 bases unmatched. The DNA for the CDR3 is TGTGCCATCCCACAGGGGGTTAAAGGAGGGGCTAATGAAAAACTGTTTTTT. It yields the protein CAIPQGVKGGANEKLFF.

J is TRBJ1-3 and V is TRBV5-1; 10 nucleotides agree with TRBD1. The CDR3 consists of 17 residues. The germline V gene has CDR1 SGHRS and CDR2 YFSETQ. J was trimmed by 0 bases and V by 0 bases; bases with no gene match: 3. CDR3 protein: CASSLGTGGFSGNTIYF. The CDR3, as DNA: TGCGCCAGCAGCTTGGGGACAGGGGGATTCTCTGGAAACACCATATATTTT.

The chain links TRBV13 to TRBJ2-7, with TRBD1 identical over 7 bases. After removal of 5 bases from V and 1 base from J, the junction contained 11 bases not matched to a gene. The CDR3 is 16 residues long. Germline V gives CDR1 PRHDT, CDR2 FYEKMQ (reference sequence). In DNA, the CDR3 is TGTGCCAGCAGCCCGAATCAGGGGGTCGGGTCCTACGAGCAGTACTTC. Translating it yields CASSPNQGVGSYEQYF.

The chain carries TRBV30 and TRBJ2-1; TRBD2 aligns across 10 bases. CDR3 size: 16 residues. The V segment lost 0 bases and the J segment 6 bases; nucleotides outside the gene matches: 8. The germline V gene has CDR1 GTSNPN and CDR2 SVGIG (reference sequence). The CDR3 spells CAWSVQPGLAPNEQFF. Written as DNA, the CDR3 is TGTGCCTGGAGTGTTCAACCGGGACTAGCGCCCAATGAGCAGTTCTTC. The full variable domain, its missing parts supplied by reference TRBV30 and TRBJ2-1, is SQTIHQWPATLVQPVGSPLSLECTVEGTSNPNLYWYRQAAGRGLQLLFYSVGIGQISSEVPQNLSASRPQDRQFILSSKKLLLSDSGFYLCAWSVQPGLAPNEQFFGPGTRLTVL.

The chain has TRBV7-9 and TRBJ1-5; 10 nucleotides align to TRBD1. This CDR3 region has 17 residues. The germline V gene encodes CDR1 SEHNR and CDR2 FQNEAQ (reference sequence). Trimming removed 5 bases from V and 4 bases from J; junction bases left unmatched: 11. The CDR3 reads CASSRGQGTQGNQPQHF. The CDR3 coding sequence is TGTGCCAGCAGCAGGGGACAGGGGACGCAGGGGAATCAGCCCCAGCATTTT. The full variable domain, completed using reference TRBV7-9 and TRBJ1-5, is DTGVSQNPRHKITKRGQNVTFRCDPISEHNRLYWYRQTLGQGPEFLTYFQNEAQLEKSRLLSDRFSAERPKGSFSTLEIQRTEQGDSAMYLCASSRGQGTQGNQPQHFGDGTRLSIL.

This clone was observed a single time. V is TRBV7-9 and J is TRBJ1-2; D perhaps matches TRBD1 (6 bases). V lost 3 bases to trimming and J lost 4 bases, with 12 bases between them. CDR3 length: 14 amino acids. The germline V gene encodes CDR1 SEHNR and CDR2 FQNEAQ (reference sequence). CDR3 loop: CASSFRDMTYGYTF. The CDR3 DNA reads TGTGCCAGCAGCTTCCGGGACATGACCTATGGCTACACCTTC. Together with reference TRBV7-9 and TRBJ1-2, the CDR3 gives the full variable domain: DTGVSQNPRHKITKRGQNVTFRCDPISEHNRLYWYRQTLGQGPEFLTYFQNEAQLEKSRLLSDRFSAERPKGSFSTLEIQRTEQGDSAMYLCASSFRDMTYGYTFGSGTRLTVV.

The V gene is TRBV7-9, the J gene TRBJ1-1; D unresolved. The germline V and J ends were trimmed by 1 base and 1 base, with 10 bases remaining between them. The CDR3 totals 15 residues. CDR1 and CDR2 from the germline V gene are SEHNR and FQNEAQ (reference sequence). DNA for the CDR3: TGTGCCAGCAGCTTAGTCCCTCCCGGGAACACTGAAGCTTTCTTT. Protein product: CASSLVPPGNTEAFF.

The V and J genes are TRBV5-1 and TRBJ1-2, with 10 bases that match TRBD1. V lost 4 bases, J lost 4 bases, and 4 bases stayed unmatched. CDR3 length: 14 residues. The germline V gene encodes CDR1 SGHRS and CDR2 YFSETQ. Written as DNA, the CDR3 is TGCGCCAGCAGCCCTCGGGACAGGGGCTATGGCTACACCTTC. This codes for CASSPRDRGYGYTF.

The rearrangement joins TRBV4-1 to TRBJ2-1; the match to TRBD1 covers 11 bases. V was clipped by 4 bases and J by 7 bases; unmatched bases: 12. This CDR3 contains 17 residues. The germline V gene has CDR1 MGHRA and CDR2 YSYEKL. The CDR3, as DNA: TGCGCCAGCAGCCTAACCGGGACAGGGGGTTACCGGAATGAGCAGTTCTTC. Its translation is CASSLTGTGGYRNEQFF.

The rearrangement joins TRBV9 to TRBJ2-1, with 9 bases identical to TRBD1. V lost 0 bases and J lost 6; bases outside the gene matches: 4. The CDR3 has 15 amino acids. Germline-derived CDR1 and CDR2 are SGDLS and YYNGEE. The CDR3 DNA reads TGTGCCAGCAGCGTAGCGAAGGGACAGGGCAATGAGCAGTTCTTC. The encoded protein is CASSVAKGQGNEQFF.

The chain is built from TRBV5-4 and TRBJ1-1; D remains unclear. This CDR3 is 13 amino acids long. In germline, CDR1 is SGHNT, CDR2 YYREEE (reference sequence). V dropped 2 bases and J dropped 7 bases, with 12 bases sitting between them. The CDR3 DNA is TGTGCCAGCAGCTTAGGAGGGCAGGATGAAGCTTTCTTT. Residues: CASSLGGQDEAFF.

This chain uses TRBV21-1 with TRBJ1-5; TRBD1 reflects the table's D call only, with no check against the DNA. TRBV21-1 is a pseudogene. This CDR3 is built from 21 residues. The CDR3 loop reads CASSKEGGPGQGERVNQPQHF. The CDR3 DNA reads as TGTGCCAGCAGCAAAGAAGGGGGGCCCGGACAGGGAGAGAGGGTCAATCAGCCCCAGCATTTT.

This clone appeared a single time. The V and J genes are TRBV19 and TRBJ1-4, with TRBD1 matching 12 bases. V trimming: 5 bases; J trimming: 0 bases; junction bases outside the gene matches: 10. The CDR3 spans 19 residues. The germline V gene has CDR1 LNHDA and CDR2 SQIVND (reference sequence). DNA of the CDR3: TGTGCCAGTAGTGACACCGGGACAGGGGGCGGTACAACTAATGAAAAACTGTTTTTT. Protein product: CASSDTGTGGGTTNEKLFF.

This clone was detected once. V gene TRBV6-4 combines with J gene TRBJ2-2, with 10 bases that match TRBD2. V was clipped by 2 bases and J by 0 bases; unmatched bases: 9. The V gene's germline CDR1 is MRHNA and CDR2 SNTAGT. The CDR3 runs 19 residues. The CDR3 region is CASSDGAVAGGTNTGELFF. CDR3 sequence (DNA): TGTGCCAGCAGTGACGGAGCCGTAGCGGGGGGCACGAACACCGGGGAGCTGTTTTTT.

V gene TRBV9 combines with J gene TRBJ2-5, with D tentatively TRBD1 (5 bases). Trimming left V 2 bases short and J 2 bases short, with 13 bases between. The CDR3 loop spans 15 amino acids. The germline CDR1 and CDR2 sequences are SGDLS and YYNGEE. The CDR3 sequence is CASSVLTGPQETQYF. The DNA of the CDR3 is TGTGCCAGCAGCGTTTTAACAGGCCCACAAGAGACCCAGTACTTC.

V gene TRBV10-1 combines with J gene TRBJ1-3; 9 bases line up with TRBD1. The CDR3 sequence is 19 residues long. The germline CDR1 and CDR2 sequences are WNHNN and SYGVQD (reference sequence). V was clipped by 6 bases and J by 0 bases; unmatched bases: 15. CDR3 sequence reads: CASSDAGTGIFSSGNTIYF. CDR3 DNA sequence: TGCGCCAGCAGCGACGCCGGGACAGGGATTTTTAGCTCTGGAAACACCATATATTTT.

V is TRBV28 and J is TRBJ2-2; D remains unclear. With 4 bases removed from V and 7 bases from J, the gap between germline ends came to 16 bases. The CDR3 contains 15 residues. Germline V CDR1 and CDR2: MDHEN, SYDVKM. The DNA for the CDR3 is TGTGCCAGCAGTTCCCCTGGCCGCGGTGTCGGGGAGCTGTTTTTT. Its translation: CASSSPGRGVGELFF.

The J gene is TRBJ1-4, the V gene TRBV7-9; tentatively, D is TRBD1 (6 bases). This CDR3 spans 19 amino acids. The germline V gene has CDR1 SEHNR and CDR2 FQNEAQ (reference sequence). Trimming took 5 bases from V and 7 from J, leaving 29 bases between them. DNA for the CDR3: TGTGCCAGCAGCGCGCAGGGCCTAGGACGGGGGGGCTACAGTGAAAAACTGTTTTTT. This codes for CASSAQGLGRGGYSEKLFF.

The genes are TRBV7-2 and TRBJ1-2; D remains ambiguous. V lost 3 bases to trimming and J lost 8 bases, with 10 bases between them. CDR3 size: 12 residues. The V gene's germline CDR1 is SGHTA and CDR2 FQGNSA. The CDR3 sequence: CASSLPPGGYTF. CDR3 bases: TGTGCCAGCAGCTTGCCCCCGGGGGGCTACACCTTC.

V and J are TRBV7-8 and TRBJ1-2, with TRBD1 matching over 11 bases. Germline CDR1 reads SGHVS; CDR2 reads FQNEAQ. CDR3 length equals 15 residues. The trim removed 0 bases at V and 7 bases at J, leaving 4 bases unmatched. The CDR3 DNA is TGTGCCAGCAGCTTAGCAGGACAGGGGGCTATTGGCTACACCTTC. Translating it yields CASSLAGQGAIGYTF.

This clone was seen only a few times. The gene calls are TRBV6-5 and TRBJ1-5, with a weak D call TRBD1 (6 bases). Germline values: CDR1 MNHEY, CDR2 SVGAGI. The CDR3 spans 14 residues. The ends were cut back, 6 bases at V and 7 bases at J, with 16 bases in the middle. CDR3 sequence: CASSLGQLGQPQHF. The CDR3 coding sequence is TGTGCCAGCAGCCTTGGACAGCTGGGGCAGCCCCAGCATTTT.

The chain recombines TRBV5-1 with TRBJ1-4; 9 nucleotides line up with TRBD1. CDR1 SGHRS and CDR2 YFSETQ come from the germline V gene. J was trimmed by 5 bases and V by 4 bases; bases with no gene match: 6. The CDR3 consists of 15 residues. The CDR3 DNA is TGCGCCAGCAGCCGGGGGACAGGGCCAAATGAAAAACTGTTTTTT. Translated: CASSRGTGPNEKLFF.

The CDR3 DNA sequence: TGTGCCAGCAGTCCAACAAATGGCCACTCACCCCTCCACTTT. It is translated as CASSPTNGHSPLHF. The chain employs TRBV6-6 and TRBJ1-6; no firm D call. The V end was cut by 5 bases, the J end by 10 bases, with 15 bases between. The CDR3 is 14 amino acids. Germline V gene data show CDR1 as MNHNY and CDR2 as SVGAGI (reference sequence).

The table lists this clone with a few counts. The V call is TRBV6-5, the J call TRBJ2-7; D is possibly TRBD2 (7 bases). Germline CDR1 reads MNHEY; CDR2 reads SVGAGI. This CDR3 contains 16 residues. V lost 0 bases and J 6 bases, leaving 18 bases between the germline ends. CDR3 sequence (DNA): TGTGCCAGCAGTTACTCCTTAGGTCGGGGGGCTGGCGAGCAGTACTTC. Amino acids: CASSYSLGRGAGEQYF.

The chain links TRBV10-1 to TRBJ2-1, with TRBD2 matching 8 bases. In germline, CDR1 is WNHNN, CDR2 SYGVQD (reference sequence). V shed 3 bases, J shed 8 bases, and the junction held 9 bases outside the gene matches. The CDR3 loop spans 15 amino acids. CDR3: CASSDSGGGADEQFF. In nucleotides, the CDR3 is TGCGCCAGCAGTGACTCGGGGGGGGGAGCGGATGAGCAGTTCTTC.